The text below deals with one T cell receptor (beta chain). No antigen is known for it. This sample is drawn from a study of cytomegalovirus exposure and HLA in healthy donors. General study findings and limits: The dataset shows that most TCR sequences were rare, while some public TCRs occurred in many donors. Among TCR beta chains, those listed as cytomegalovirus-associated numbered 164. In vitro, a few CMV-associated chains proved specific for CMV antigens. A subsequent analysis found that TCR clusters from the first cohort also tended to co-occur in the 90 to 150 validation repertoires, with 94% of cluster scores above 0.

Measured with immunoSEQ multiplex PCR; TCRdb has only the in-frame clones, and not every one. Of 100,000 to 150,000 clones in the sample, roughly 95% were seen once. The CDR3 extends over 14 amino acids. The junction had 9 bases not matched to a gene; V was cut back by 5 bases and J by 7 bases. Germline CDR1 PRHDT, CDR2 FYEKMQ (reference sequence). The sequenced sample consisted of PBMCs. This TCR was recovered from a man aged 18-30 years in good health and CMV-seronegative. V usage is TRBV13 and J usage is TRBJ1-2, with 8 bases that match TRBD1. The CDR3 DNA sequence: TGTGCCAGCAGCACTGCGACAGGGGAAAGTGGCTACACCTTC. Its protein is CASSTATGESGYTF.